This TCR beta chain was sequenced during a study of CD8+ T cells in alopecia areata. CDR3 length: 12 residues. In germline, CDR1 is SNHLY, CDR2 FYNNEI. The V end lost 6 bases, the J end lost 7 bases, and 12 bases lay between the germline ends. Described treatment: oral pan-JAK inhibitor, 5-10 mg twice daily. RNA was isolated and reverse transcribed to cDNA, the sequencing template. The repertoire was sequenced with immunoSEQ multiplex PCR; TCRdb's copy has only in-frame clones and lacks some. The sample has about 190,000 clones; roughly 60% are singletons. Study findings and constraints: Scalp samples also yield sequences of resident alphabeta T cells from normal skin.

This clone occurred a few times. Its matching antigen is unknown. The clonotype was recovered from a human donor with alopecia areata. V is TRBV2 and J is TRBJ1-2; a possible D gene is TRBD1 (6 bases). This specimen was CD4+ T cells sorted from blood, taken at week 24, from a patient treated with tofacitinib. CDR3 region: CASRVRGIGYTF. CDR3 sequence (DNA): TGTGCCAGCAGGGTGAGGGGGATTGGCTACACCTTC. Full variable domain (outside the CDR3, taken from reference TRBV2 and TRBJ1-2): EPEVTQTPSHQVTQMGQEVILRCVPISNHLYFYWYRQILGQKVEFLVSFYNNEISEKSEIFDDQFSVERPDGSNFTLKIRSTKLEDSAMYFCASRVRGIGYTFGSGTRLTVV.